This T cell receptor beta chain was identified in a study of beta chain features in type 1 diabetes. Findings and limits, study-wide: Type 1 diabetes patients had TCRB CDR3s that were shorter (moderately but significantly so) in all four CD4+ subsets. A potential influence of HLA type upon TCRB rearrangement remained unresolved herein. More deletions and fewer insertions at VDJ junctions were found in patients with type 1 diabetes.

Since all of the isolated RNA was reverse transcribed, expressed TCRB transcripts were what got sequenced. Reads from naive, central memory and regulatory T cell samples averaged about 3.8 million. Measured with immunoSEQ multiplex PCR; TCRdb has only the in-frame clones, and not every one. There are about 160,000 clones in the sample; roughly 65% occur only once, and roughly 0.095% lies in the top ten. Remarks on this clone: Its antigen remains unidentified.

Purities in excess of 95% were seen in all sorted populations. The sequence was collected from a man under 40 with type 1 diabetes. The sample taken for sequencing was naive CD4+ T cells from blood.

As DNA, the CDR3 is TGTGCCAGCAGCAGATCCCATGGTGGGGCCAACGTCCTGACTTTC. As protein: CASSRSHGGANVLTF. V is TRBV28 and J is TRBJ2-6; D is uncertain. Germline CDR1 reads MDHEN; CDR2 reads SYDVKM. The CDR3 has 15 residues. The V end was cut by 6 bases, the J end by 3 bases, with 12 bases between.